Reported below is one T cell receptor beta chain. The data belong to a study of T cells in tuberculosis. Clones were read by immunoSEQ multiplex PCR, and TCRdb kept only the in-frame ones, dropping some. The table has about 43,000 clones, approximately 94% seen once; the top ten hold 1.9%. V trimming: 0 bases; J trimming: 1 base; junction bases outside the gene matches: 12. Germline values: CDR1 LNHDA, CDR2 SQIVND (reference sequence). This CDR3 region has 19 residues. The sample taken for sequencing was PBMCs. The V and J genes are TRBV19 and TRBJ1-5; 7 positions agree with TRBD1. This clonotype was sampled from a donor aged 10-29 years with latent tuberculosis or without tuberculosis infection. Some clones in this sample may be carry-over from other donors' samples. The CDR3 is CASSIDRNRGGVSNQPQHF. CDR3 in DNA: TGTGCCAGTAGTATAGATCGTAACAGGGGTGGAGTGAGCAATCAGCCCCAGCATTTT. Together with reference TRBV19 and TRBJ1-5, the CDR3 gives the full variable domain: DGGITQSPKYLFRKEGQNVTLSCEQNLNHDAMYWYRQDPGQGLRLIYYSQIVNDFQKGDIAEGYSVSREKKESFPLTVTSAQKNPTAFYLCASSIDRNRGGVSNQPQHFGDGTRLSIL.